This T cell receptor (beta chain) was profiled in a study of T cell responses to AZD1222 COVID-19 vaccine. Study-level points and caveats: At baseline, seropositivity was found in only six or seven AZD1222 recipients.

Using immunoSEQ multiplex PCR, the repertoire was profiled, and TCRdb retains in-frame clones only, with some absent. The table has about 90,000 clones, approximately 81% seen once. A note on this clone: Its antigen is currently unknown.

Germline CDR1 reads SGHRS; CDR2 reads YFSETQ. Trimming stripped 2 bases from V and 4 bases from J, with 22 bases between. This CDR3 comprises 17 residues. The sequences come from peripheral blood, collected 28 days after the second AZD1222 dose. The V and J genes are TRBV5-1 and TRBJ2-7; D uncertain. This clonotype was sampled from an adult who received the AZD1222 COVID-19 vaccine. Written as DNA, the CDR3 is TGCGCCAGCAGCTTTTCTGCCGGCCAGCGACAACATTACGAGCAGTACTTC. Translation: CASSFSAGQRQHYEQYF.